This T cell receptor beta chain was obtained from a study of blood T cell repertoires in COVID-19. Study summary: PBMCs, B-cell-depleted T cells, or T cells provided the cDNA or gDNA that made up the material.

Two negative PCRs, clearance, or symptom resolution characterized the recovered Cohort 3 donors. V lost 4 bases and J lost 5; bases outside the gene matches: 3. Germline CDR1 LGHDT, CDR2 YNNKEL (reference sequence). CDR3 length equals 13 residues. In the study's own analysis: How many nucleated cells were present was estimated from reference gene primer amplification. Profiled with immunoSEQ multiplex PCR; TCRdb holds only in-frame clones, not every one. Clonal size and the V and J genes are those of that table, whereas D and trimming came from the DNA. This sample has some 160,000 clones, with around 81% found just once.

V is TRBV3-1 (or the pseudogene TRBV3-2) and J is TRBJ2-7; 9 bases line up with TRBD2. This sequence originates from a woman between 40 and 50 years old who had recovered from COVID-19. The sample comprised PBMCs or T cells enriched from blood (not recorded which). This CDR3 reads CASSRSGSDEQYF. The CDR3 DNA is TGTGCCAGCAGCCGTAGCGGGAGCGACGAGCAGTACTTC.